This is a list of T cell receptor beta chains from one sample in a study of CD8 T cells in Susac syndrome. TCRdb ran MiXCR on the immunoSEQ multiplex PCR reads and lists one entry per CDR3 protein. The table shows about 210,000 distinct CDR3 sequences, with roughly 94% occurring only once. The sequenced material came from CD4+ T cells from PBMCs. The source of these receptors is a human donor in good health. Each CDR3 is given with its conserved first and last residue. A D gene is named only where the DNA matches it firmly. Size values are once, few and many counts, or a class for expanded clones, and some rows have none.

cdr3_aa: CASSPNPDFPKNIQYF; cdr3_nt: TGTGCCAGCTCTCCTAACCCGGATTTTCCCAAAAACATTCAGTACTTC; v_call: TRBV18; d_call: .; j_call: TRBJ2-4; clone_size: .
cdr3_aa: CSAWHSGETQYF; cdr3_nt: TGCAGTGCTTGGCACAGCGGAGAGACCCAGTACTTC; v_call: TRBV20-1; d_call: .; j_call: TRBJ2-5; clone_size: .
cdr3_aa: CASSLAPPAETQYF; cdr3_nt: TGCGCCAGCAGCTTGGCCCCTCCTGCAGAGACCCAGTACTTC; v_call: TRBV5-1; d_call: .; j_call: TRBJ2-5; clone_size: .
cdr3_aa: CASHRIVQGNQPQHF; cdr3_nt: TGTGCCAGCCACCGGATCGTCCAGGGCAATCAGCCCCAGCATTTT; v_call: TRBV12-3/TRBV12-4; d_call: .; j_call: TRBJ1-5; clone_size: .
cdr3_aa: CASSPGHSGANVLTF; cdr3_nt: TGTGCCAGCAGCCCGGGCCACTCTGGGGCCAACGTCCTGACTTTC; v_call: TRBV3-1; d_call: .; j_call: TRBJ2-6; clone_size: .
cdr3_aa: CSVYAPTSNYGYTF; cdr3_nt: TGCAGCGTATACGCACCTACCTCAAACTATGGCTACACCTTC; v_call: TRBV29-1; d_call: .; j_call: TRBJ1-2; clone_size: .
cdr3_aa: CATSPRQSYGYTF; cdr3_nt: TGTGCCACCAGCCCACGGCAAAGCTATGGCTACACCTTC; v_call: TRBV15; d_call: .; j_call: TRBJ1-2; clone_size: once
cdr3_aa: CASSRARNSYEQYF; cdr3_nt: TGTGCCAGCAGCCGAGCACGGAACTCCTACGAGCAGTACTTC; v_call: TRBV7-2; d_call: .; j_call: TRBJ2-7; clone_size: .
cdr3_aa: CASSQVQGSDTQYF; cdr3_nt: TGTGCCAGCAGCCAAGTCCAGGGCTCAGATACGCAGTATTTT; v_call: TRBV14; d_call: .; j_call: TRBJ2-3; clone_size: .
cdr3_aa: CSARPGLAGEGETQYF; cdr3_nt: TGCAGTGCTCGACCGGGACTAGCGGGAGAGGGAGAGACCCAGTACTTC; v_call: TRBV20-1; d_call: TRBD2; j_call: TRBJ2-5; clone_size: once
cdr3_aa: CSVVSATDYNEQFF; cdr3_nt: TGCAGCGTTGTCTCAGCCACCGACTACAATGAGCAGTTCTTC; v_call: TRBV29-1; d_call: .; j_call: TRBJ2-1; clone_size: .
cdr3_aa: CSALGPRGGNEQYF; cdr3_nt: TGCAGTGCGTTAGGGCCCAGAGGCGGCAACGAGCAGTACTTC; v_call: TRBV20-1; d_call: .; j_call: TRBJ2-7; clone_size: .
cdr3_aa: CASSLYREQETQYF; cdr3_nt: TGTGCCAGCAGCTTGTACAGGGAACAAGAGACCCAGTACTTC; v_call: TRBV5-4; d_call: .; j_call: TRBJ2-5; clone_size: .
cdr3_aa: CASIWGHEQFF; cdr3_nt: TGTGCCAGCATATGGGGCCATGAGCAGTTCTTC; v_call: TRBV3-1; d_call: .; j_call: TRBJ2-1; clone_size: once
cdr3_aa: CASSSPRSSYNEQFF; cdr3_nt: TGTGCCAGCAGTTCCCCCAGGAGCTCCTACAATGAGCAGTTCTTC; v_call: TRBV28; d_call: .; j_call: TRBJ2-1; clone_size: .
cdr3_aa: CASSFPGGTDTQYF; cdr3_nt: TGTGCCAGCAGCTTTCCTGGGGGTACAGATACGCAGTATTTT; v_call: TRBV5-4; d_call: .; j_call: TRBJ2-3; clone_size: once
cdr3_aa: CSARVVTGGRRDTQYF; cdr3_nt: TGCAGTGCTAGAGTCGTGACAGGGGGACGTCGGGATACGCAGTATTTT; v_call: TRBV20-1; d_call: TRBD1; j_call: TRBJ2-3; clone_size: once
cdr3_aa: CASNQGSEAFF; cdr3_nt: TGTGCCAGCAACCAGGGTAGTGAAGCTTTCTTT; v_call: TRBV6-2/TRBV6-3; d_call: .; j_call: TRBJ1-1; clone_size: once
cdr3_aa: CTTSVSGWDEQFF; cdr3_nt: TGCACCACGTCGGTCTCCGGGTGGGATGAGCAGTTCTTC; v_call: TRBV29-1; d_call: .; j_call: TRBJ2-1; clone_size: .
cdr3_aa: CSVDFRAGSF; cdr3_nt: TGCAGCGTTGATTTTCGCGCCGGGAGCTTC; v_call: TRBV29-1; d_call: .; j_call: TRBJ1-2; clone_size: .
cdr3_aa: CATSWTAEHSYNEQFF; cdr3_nt: TGTGCCACCAGTTGGACAGCTGAGCACTCCTACAATGAGCAGTTCTTC; v_call: TRBV24-1; d_call: .; j_call: TRBJ2-1; clone_size: .
cdr3_aa: CASSLSEGELFF; cdr3_nt: TGCGCCAGCAGCTTGTCGGAAGGGGAGCTGTTTTTT; v_call: TRBV5-1; d_call: .; j_call: TRBJ2-2; clone_size: .
cdr3_aa: CSATTGSRPQETQYF; cdr3_nt: TGCAGTGCTACAACCGGGTCCCGGCCCCAAGAGACCCAGTACTTC; v_call: TRBV20-1; d_call: .; j_call: TRBJ2-5; clone_size: .
cdr3_aa: CASSLDGTGNTEAFF; cdr3_nt: TGTGCCAGCAGCTTAGATGGGACAGGGAACACTGAAGCTTTCTTT; v_call: TRBV13; d_call: TRBD1; j_call: TRBJ1-1; clone_size: .
cdr3_aa: CASRTGLNTEAFF; cdr3_nt: TGCGCCAGCAGAACAGGGTTGAACACTGAAGCTTTCTTT; v_call: TRBV4-1; d_call: .; j_call: TRBJ1-1; clone_size: .
cdr3_aa: CASSGSNRDQPQHF; cdr3_nt: TGTGCCAGCAGCGGGAGCAACAGGGATCAGCCCCAGCATTTT; v_call: TRBV28; d_call: .; j_call: TRBJ1-5; clone_size: .
cdr3_aa: CASSGQSKEPISDTQYF; cdr3_nt: TGTGCCAGCAGCGGACAATCGAAAGAACCCATTTCAGATACGCAGTATTTT; v_call: TRBV9; d_call: .; j_call: TRBJ2-3; clone_size: once
cdr3_aa: CASSFPGPNTEAFF; cdr3_nt: TGTGCCAGCAGTTTCCCAGGACCGAACACTGAAGCTTTCTTT; v_call: TRBV28; d_call: .; j_call: TRBJ1-1; clone_size: .
cdr3_aa: CASSQDLTGVAEAFF; cdr3_nt: TGTGCCAGCAGCCAAGATTTAACAGGGGTTGCTGAAGCTTTCTTT; v_call: TRBV3-1; d_call: TRBD1; j_call: TRBJ1-1; clone_size: .
cdr3_aa: CASSQAGVYGYTF; cdr3_nt: TGTGCCAGCAGCCAAGCTGGGGTATATGGCTACACCTTC; v_call: TRBV3-1; d_call: .; j_call: TRBJ1-2; clone_size: .
cdr3_aa: CASSLERTSGEKETQYF; cdr3_nt: TGTGCCAGCAGCTTAGAACGGACTAGCGGAGAGAAAGAGACCCAGTACTTC; v_call: TRBV7-8; d_call: TRBD2; j_call: TRBJ2-5; clone_size: .
cdr3_aa: CAWGQEDNQPQHF; cdr3_nt: TGTGCCTGGGGACAGGAGGACAATCAGCCCCAGCATTTT; v_call: TRBV30; d_call: TRBD1; j_call: TRBJ1-5; clone_size: .
cdr3_aa: CASSVGGTALQETQYF; cdr3_nt: TGTGCCAGCAGCGTAGGTGGGACAGCGCTCCAAGAGACCCAGTACTTC; v_call: TRBV9; d_call: TRBD1; j_call: TRBJ2-5; clone_size: .
cdr3_aa: CASSQGEGPKGGYTF; cdr3_nt: TGCGCCAGCAGCCAAGGCGAGGGCCCGAAGGGGGGCTACACCTTC; v_call: TRBV4-1; d_call: .; j_call: TRBJ1-2; clone_size: .
cdr3_aa: CASSVGIDTNNQPQHF; cdr3_nt: TGTGCCAGCAGCGTAGGAATAGACACGAACAATCAGCCCCAGCATTTT; v_call: TRBV9; d_call: .; j_call: TRBJ1-5; clone_size: .
cdr3_aa: CASSLTGEWGYTF; cdr3_nt: TGTGCCAGCAGTCTGACAGGGGAGTGGGGCTACACCTTC; v_call: TRBV28; d_call: TRBD1; j_call: TRBJ1-2; clone_size: .
cdr3_aa: CASSLVEINYGYTF; cdr3_nt: TGTGCCAGCAGTTTAGTGGAAATCAACTATGGCTACACCTTC; v_call: TRBV28; d_call: .; j_call: TRBJ1-2; clone_size: .
cdr3_aa: CAIKGREDEQFF; cdr3_nt: TGTGCCATCAAAGGTCGGGAGGATGAGCAGTTCTTC; v_call: TRBV10-3; d_call: TRBD2; j_call: TRBJ2-1; clone_size: .
cdr3_aa: CASSLTVADTQYF; cdr3_nt: TGTGCCAGCAGCTTAACAGTGGCAGATACGCAGTATTTT; v_call: TRBV7-9; d_call: .; j_call: TRBJ2-3; clone_size: .
cdr3_aa: CASSFPAGGTGELFF; cdr3_nt: TGTGCCAGCAGCTTTCCTGCCGGGGGCACCGGGGAGCTGTTTTTT; v_call: TRBV7-9; d_call: .; j_call: TRBJ2-2; clone_size: .
cdr3_aa: CATSGGTGTGGWYGYTF; cdr3_nt: TGTGCCACCAGTGGGGGTACCGGGACAGGGGGCTGGTATGGCTACACCTTC; v_call: TRBV24-1; d_call: TRBD1; j_call: TRBJ1-2; clone_size: .
cdr3_aa: CASSSRGNWDEQYF; cdr3_nt: TGTGCCAGCAGCTCCAGGGGAAATTGGGACGAGCAGTACTTC; v_call: TRBV11-2; d_call: .; j_call: TRBJ2-7; clone_size: once
cdr3_aa: CASSYHRRVSPYEQYF; cdr3_nt: TGTGCCAGCAGTTACCATCGAAGGGTTTCCCCCTACGAGCAGTACTTC; v_call: TRBV6-5; d_call: .; j_call: TRBJ2-7; clone_size: .
cdr3_aa: CASNLYNEQFF; cdr3_nt: TGTGCCAGCAACCTCTACAATGAGCAGTTCTTC; v_call: TRBV7-9; d_call: .; j_call: TRBJ2-1; clone_size: .
cdr3_aa: CSARGSGANQPQHF; cdr3_nt: TGCAGTGCTAGAGGTTCGGGGGCCAATCAGCCCCAGCATTTT; v_call: TRBV20-1; d_call: .; j_call: TRBJ1-5; clone_size: .
cdr3_aa: CASSSYSPLHF; cdr3_nt: TGTGCCAGCAGTTCCTATTCACCCCTCCACTTT; v_call: TRBV28; d_call: .; j_call: TRBJ1-6; clone_size: .
cdr3_aa: CASSLERLVSRDTQYF; cdr3_nt: TGTGCCAGCAGCTTAGAACGCCTAGTATCTAGAGATACGCAGTATTTT; v_call: TRBV7-2; d_call: .; j_call: TRBJ2-3; clone_size: .
cdr3_aa: CASSKDRNTEAFF; cdr3_nt: TGTGCCAGCAGCAAAGACAGGAACACTGAAGCTTTCTTT; v_call: TRBV7-3; d_call: .; j_call: TRBJ1-1; clone_size: .
cdr3_aa: CASSLDWRGNGEQYF; cdr3_nt: TGTGCCAGCAGCTTAGACTGGCGGGGGAATGGCGAGCAGTACTTC; v_call: TRBV7-2; d_call: TRBD2; j_call: TRBJ2-7; clone_size: .
cdr3_aa: CASSVSVYGYTF; cdr3_nt: TGTGCCAGCAGCGTATCCGTTTATGGCTACACCTTC; v_call: TRBV9; d_call: .; j_call: TRBJ1-2; clone_size: .
cdr3_aa: CAIRAQSPGETQYF; cdr3_nt: TGTGCCATCAGGGCTCAGAGCCCTGGGGAGACCCAGTACTTC; v_call: TRBV10-3; d_call: .; j_call: TRBJ2-5; clone_size: .